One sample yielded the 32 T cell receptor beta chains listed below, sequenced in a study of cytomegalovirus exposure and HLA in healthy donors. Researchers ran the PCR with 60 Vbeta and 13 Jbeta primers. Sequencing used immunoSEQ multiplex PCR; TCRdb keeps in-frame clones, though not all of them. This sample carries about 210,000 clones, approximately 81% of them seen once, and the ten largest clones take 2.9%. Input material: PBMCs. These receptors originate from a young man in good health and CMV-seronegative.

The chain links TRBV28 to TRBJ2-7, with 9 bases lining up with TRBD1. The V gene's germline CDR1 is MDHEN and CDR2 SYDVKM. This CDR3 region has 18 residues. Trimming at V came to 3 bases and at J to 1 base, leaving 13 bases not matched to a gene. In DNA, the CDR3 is TGTGCCAGCAGTTTTAGGGGACAGGGCCTCCTTCGGTCCTACGAGCAGTACTTC. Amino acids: CASSFRGQGLLRSYEQYF.

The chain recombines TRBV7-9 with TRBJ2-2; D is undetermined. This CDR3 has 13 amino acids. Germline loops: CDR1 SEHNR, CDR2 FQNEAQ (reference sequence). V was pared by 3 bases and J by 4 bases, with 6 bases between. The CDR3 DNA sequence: TGTGCCAGCAGCTTCCCAGGCACCGGGGAGCTGTTTTTT. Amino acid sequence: CASSFPGTGELFF.

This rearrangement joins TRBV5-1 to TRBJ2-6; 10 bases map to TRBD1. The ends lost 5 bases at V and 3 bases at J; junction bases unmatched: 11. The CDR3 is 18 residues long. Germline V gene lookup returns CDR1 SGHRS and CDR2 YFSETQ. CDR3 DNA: TGCGCCAGCAGAATGGGGGACAGGGGAGATGGTGGGGCCAACGTCCTGACTTTC. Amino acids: CASRMGDRGDGGANVLTF.

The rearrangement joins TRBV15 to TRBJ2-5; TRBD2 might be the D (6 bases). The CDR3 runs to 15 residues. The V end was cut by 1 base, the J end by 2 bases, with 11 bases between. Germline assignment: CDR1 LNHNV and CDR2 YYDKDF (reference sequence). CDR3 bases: TGTGCCACCAGCAGAGGGCCACTAGCTCAAGAGACCCAGTACTTC. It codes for CATSRGPLAQETQYF.

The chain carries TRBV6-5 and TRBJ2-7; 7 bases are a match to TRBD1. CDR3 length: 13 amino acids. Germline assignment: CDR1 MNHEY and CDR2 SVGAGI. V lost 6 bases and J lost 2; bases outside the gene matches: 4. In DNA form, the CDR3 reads TGTGCCAGCAGCCGAGGACAGGCCTACGAGCAGTACTTC. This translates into CASSRGQAYEQYF.

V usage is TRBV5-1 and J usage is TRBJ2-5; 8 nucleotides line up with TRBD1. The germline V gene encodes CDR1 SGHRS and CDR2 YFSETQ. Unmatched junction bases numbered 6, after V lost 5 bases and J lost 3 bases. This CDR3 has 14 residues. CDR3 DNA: TGCGCCAGCAGTTTCGGACAGGGAAAAGAGACCCAGTACTTC. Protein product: CASSFGQGKETQYF.

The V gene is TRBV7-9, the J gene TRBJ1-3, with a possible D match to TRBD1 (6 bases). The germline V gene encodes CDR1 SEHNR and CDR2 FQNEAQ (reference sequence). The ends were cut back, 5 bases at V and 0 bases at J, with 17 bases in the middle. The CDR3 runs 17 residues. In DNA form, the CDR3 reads TGTGCCAGCAGCCCCTCTACCGACAGGCTCTCTGGAAACACCATATATTTT. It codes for CASSPSTDRLSGNTIYF.

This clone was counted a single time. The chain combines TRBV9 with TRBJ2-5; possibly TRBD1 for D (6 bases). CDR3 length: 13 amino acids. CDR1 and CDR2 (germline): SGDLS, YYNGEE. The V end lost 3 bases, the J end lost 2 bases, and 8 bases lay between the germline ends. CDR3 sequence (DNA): TGTGCCAGCAGCGCCGGACAGCAAGAGACCCAGTACTTC. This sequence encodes CASSAGQQETQYF.

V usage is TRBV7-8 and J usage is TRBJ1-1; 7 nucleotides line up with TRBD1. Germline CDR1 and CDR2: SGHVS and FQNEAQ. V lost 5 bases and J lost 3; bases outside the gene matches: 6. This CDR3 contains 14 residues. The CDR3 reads CASSQGQHDTEAFF. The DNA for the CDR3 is TGTGCCAGCAGCCAGGGACAGCATGACACTGAAGCTTTCTTT.

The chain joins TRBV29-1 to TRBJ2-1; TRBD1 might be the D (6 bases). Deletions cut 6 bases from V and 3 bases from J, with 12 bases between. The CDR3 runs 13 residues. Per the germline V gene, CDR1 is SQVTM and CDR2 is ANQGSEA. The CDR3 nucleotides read TGCAGCGTCCCCAAGGACAGCTACAATGAGCAGTTCTTC. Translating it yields CSVPKDSYNEQFF.

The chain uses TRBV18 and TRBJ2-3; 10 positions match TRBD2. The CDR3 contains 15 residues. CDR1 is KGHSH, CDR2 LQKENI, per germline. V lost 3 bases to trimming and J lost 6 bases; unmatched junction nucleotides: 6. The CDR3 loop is CASSPKRGGQDTQYF. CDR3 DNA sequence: TGTGCCAGCTCACCGAAGCGGGGGGGCCAGGATACGCAGTATTTT.

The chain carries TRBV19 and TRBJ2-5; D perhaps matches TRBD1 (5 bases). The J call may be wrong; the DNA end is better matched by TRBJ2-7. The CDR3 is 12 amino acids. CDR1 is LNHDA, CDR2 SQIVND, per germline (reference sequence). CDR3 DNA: TGTGCCAGTAACCAGGGCTCCTACGAGCAGTACTTC. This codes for CASNQGSYEQYF.

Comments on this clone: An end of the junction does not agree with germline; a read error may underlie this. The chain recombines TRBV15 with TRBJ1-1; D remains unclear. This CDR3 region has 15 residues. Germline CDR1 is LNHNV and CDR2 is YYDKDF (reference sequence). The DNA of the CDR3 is TGTGCCACCAGCAGAGAAGGAAGCGGGAACGCTGAAGCTTTCTTT. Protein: CATSREGSGNAEAFF.

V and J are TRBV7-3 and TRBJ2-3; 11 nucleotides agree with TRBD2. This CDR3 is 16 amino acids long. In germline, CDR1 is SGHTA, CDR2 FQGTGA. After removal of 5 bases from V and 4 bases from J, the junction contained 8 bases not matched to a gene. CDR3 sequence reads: CASSPLAGGPPDTQYF. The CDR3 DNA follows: TGTGCCAGCAGCCCTTTAGCGGGGGGGCCCCCAGATACGCAGTATTTT.

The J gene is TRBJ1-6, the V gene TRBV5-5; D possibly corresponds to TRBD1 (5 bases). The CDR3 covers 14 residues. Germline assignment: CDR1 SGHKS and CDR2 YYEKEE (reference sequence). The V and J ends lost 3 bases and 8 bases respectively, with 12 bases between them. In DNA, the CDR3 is TGTGCCAGCAGCTACCCCGGGACTTATTCACCCCTCCACTTT. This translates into CASSYPGTYSPLHF.

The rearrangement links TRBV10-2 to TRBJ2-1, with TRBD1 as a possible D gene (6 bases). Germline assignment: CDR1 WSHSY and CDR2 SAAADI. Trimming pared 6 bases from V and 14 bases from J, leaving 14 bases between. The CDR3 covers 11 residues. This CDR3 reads CASSDTGLEFF. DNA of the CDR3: TGCGCCAGCAGCGATACAGGGTTGGAGTTCTTC.

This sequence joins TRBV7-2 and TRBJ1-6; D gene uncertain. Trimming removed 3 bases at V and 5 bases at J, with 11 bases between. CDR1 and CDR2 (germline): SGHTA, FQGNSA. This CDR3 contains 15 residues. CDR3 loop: CASSLGAGNNSPLHF. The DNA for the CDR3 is TGTGCCAGCAGCTTGGGTGCGGGAAATAATTCACCCCTCCACTTT.

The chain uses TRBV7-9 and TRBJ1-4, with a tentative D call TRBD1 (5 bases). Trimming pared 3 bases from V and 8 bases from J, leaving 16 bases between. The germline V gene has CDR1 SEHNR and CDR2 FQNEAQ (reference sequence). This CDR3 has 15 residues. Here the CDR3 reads CASSFFTGGEEKLFF. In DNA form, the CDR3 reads TGTGCCAGCAGCTTTTTCACAGGTGGGGAAGAAAAACTGTTTTTT.

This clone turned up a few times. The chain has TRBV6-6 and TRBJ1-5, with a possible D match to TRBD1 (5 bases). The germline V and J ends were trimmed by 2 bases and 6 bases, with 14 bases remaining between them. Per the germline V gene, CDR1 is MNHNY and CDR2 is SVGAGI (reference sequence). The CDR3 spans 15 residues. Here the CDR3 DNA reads TGTGCCAGCAGTTACACAGGTTTTTCGGGTCAGCCCCAGCATTTT. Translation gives CASSYTGFSGQPQHF.

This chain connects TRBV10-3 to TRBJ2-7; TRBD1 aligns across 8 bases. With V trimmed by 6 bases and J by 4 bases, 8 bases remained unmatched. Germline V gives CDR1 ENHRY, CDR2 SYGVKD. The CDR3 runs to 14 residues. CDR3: CAIRRGQGPYEQYF. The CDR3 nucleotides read TGTGCCATCAGAAGAGGACAGGGCCCTTACGAGCAGTACTTC.

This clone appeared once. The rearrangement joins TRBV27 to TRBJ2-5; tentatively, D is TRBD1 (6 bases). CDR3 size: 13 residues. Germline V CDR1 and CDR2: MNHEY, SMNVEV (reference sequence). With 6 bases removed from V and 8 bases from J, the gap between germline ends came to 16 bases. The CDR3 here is CASSLIQGETQYF. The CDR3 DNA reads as TGTGCCAGCAGCTTAATACAGGGCGAAACCCAGTACTTC.

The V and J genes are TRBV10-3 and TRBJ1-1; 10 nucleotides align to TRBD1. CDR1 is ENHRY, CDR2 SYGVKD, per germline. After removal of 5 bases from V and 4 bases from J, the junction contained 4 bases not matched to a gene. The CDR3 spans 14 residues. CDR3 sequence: CAISQWTGGTEAFF. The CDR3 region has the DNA TGTGCCATCAGTCAATGGACAGGGGGCACTGAAGCTTTCTTT.

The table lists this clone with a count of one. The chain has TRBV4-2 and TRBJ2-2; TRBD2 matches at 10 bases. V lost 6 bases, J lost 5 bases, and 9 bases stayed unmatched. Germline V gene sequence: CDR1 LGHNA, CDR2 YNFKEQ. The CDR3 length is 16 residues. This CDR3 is CASSSGGRGSTGELFF. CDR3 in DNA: TGTGCCAGCAGTAGCGGGGGGCGGGGGAGTACCGGGGAGCTGTTTTTT.

The DNA for the CDR3 is TGTGCCAGCAGCTTAGATCGGTTTAACTATGGCTACACCTTC. Its protein product is CASSLDRFNYGYTF. The chain links TRBV7-9 to TRBJ1-2; D is ambiguous. From germline, CDR1 is SEHNR and CDR2 FQNEAQ (reference sequence). V lost 1 base and J lost 1, with 7 bases in between. The CDR3 length is 14 residues.

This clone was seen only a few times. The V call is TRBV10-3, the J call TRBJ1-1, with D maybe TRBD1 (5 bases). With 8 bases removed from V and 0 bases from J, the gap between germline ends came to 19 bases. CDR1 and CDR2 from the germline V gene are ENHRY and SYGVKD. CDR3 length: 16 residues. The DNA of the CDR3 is TGTGCCATCGGAGAAGGGCAGGGACTCATGAACACTGAAGCTTTCTTT. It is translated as CAIGEGQGLMNTEAFF.

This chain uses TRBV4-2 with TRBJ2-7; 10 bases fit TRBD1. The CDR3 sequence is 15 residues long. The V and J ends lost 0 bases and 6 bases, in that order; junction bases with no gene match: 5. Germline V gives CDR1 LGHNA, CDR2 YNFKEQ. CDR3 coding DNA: TGTGCCAGCAGCCAAGATGGACAGGGGGTGACCGAGCAGTACTTC. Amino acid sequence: CASSQDGQGVTEQYF.

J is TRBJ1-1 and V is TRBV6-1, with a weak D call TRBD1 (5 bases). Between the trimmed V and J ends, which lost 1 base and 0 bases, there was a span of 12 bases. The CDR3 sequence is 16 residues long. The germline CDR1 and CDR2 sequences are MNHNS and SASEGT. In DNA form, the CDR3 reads TGTGCCAGCAGTGAAGGGCCTACAGGCATGAACACTGAAGCTTTCTTT. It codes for CASSEGPTGMNTEAFF.

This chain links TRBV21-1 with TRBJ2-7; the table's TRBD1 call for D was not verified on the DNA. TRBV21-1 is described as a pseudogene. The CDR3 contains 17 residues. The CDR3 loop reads CASSKVPQPGQAYEQYF. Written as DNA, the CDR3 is TGTGCCAGCAGCAAAGTCCCACAACCGGGACAGGCCTACGAGCAGTACTTC.

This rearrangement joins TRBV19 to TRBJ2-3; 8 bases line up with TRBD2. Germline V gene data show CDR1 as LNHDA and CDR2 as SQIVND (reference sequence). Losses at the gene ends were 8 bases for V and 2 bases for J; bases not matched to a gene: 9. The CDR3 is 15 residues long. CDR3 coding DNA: TGTGCCAGTCTGGAGAGCGGGGGTCACACAGATACGCAGTATTTT. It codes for CASLESGGHTDTQYF.

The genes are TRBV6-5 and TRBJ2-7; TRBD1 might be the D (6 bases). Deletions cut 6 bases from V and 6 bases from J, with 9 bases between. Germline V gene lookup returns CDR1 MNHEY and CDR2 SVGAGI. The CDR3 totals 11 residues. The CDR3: CASRGTSEQYF. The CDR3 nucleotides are TGTGCCAGCAGGGGGACATCCGAGCAGTACTTC.

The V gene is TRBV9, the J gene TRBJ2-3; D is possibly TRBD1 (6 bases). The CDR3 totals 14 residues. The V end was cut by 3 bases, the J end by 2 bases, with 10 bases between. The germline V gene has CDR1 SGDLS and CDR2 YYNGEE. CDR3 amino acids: CASSDGQFTDTQYF. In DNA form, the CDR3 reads TGTGCCAGCAGCGACGGACAGTTCACAGATACGCAGTATTTT.

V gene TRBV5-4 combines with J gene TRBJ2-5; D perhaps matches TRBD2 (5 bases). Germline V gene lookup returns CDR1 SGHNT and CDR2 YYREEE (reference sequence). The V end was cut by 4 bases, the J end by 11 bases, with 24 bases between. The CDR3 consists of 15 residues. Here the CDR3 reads CASSSGLAEKMGQYF. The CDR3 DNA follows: TGTGCCAGCAGCAGCGGACTGGCAGAGAAGATGGGTCAGTACTTC.